Each of the 30 T cell receptor beta chains below was sequenced from the same sample in a study of OX40 agonist ivuxolimab in advanced cancers. Method: immunoSEQ multiplex PCR; TCRdb's copy keeps in-frame clones and lacks some. The sample yields some 77,000 clones, more than 90% seen once. The sample consisted of CD4+ or CD8+ T cells sorted from blood, taken in a trial of the OX40 agonist ivuxolimab. The source is an adult with an advanced solid tumor such as melanoma, head and neck, liver or kidney cancer.

This chain links TRBV30 with TRBJ1-3; TRBD1 aligns across 9 bases. The CDR3 covers 13 residues. CDR1 is GTSNPN and CDR2 is SVGIG in the germline V gene (reference sequence). V was pared by 3 bases and J by 7 bases, with 4 bases of the junction left unmatched. The CDR3 protein is CAWRGQGTNTIYF. CDR3 sequence (DNA): TGTGCCTGGAGAGGACAGGGGACGAACACCATATATTTT. Drawing the rest from reference TRBV30 and TRBJ1-3, the complete variable domain is SQTIHQWPATLVQPVGSPLSLECTVEGTSNPNLYWYRQAAGRGLQLLFYSVGIGQISSEVPQNLSASRPQDRQFILSSKKLLLSDSGFYLCAWRGQGTNTIYFGEGSWLTVV.

The chain is built from TRBV4-3 and TRBJ1-2; no clear D. Trimming pared 0 bases from V and 8 bases from J, leaving 16 bases between. This CDR3 comprises 15 residues. The germline gives CDR1 LGHNA, CDR2 YSLEER. As DNA, the CDR3 is TGCGCCAGCAGCCAAGATTCACACCCAAGCGGAGGCTACACCTTC. Its translation is CASSQDSHPSGGYTF.

The J gene is TRBJ1-5, the V gene TRBV2, with a weak D call TRBD1 (5 bases). The CDR3 runs to 14 residues. The germline V and J ends were trimmed by 5 bases and 5 bases, with 13 bases remaining between them. Germline V gives CDR1 SNHLY, CDR2 FYNNEI. CDR3 coding DNA: TGTGCCAGCAGTTCGCAGGGAAATTATCAGCCCCAGCATTTT. Translated: CASSSQGNYQPQHF.

The rearrangement uses TRBV7-2 and TRBJ1-2; D is perhaps TRBD1 (6 bases). The CDR3 has 13 residues. The ends were cut back, 6 bases at V and 9 bases at J, with 17 bases in the middle. The germline V gene has CDR1 SGHTA and CDR2 FQGNSA. CDR3 residues: CASSREEGDRYTF. CDR3 sequence (DNA): TGTGCCAGCAGTCGTGAGGAGGGGGATCGCTACACCTTC.

The chain has TRBV7-2 and TRBJ1-2; 9 nucleotides line up with TRBD1. The J segment lost 7 bases and the V segment lost 2 bases, leaving 5 bases of the junction unmatched. This CDR3 spans 14 amino acids. Germline V gene sequence: CDR1 SGHTA, CDR2 FQGNSA. The CDR3 spells CASSLLNRGPGYTF. The CDR3 DNA reads TGTGCCAGCAGCTTACTAAACAGGGGGCCTGGCTACACCTTC.

The J gene is TRBJ2-2, the V gene TRBV25-1; D is perhaps TRBD2 (6 bases). The CDR3 covers 16 residues. Germline CDR1 and CDR2: MGHDK and SYGVNS. With 5 bases removed from V and 6 bases from J, the gap between germline ends came to 19 bases. CDR3 bases: TGTGCCAGCAGTTATTCAGTCGGGGGAATCGCCGGGGAGCTGTTTTTT. The encoded protein is CASSYSVGGIAGELFF.

The V call is TRBV28, the J call TRBJ1-2, with D uncertain. V was pared by 2 bases and J by 6 bases, with 4 bases between. CDR1 is MDHEN, CDR2 SYDVKM, per germline. This CDR3 is 11 amino acids long. CDR3 bases: TGTGCCAGCAGTTTAACCCATGGCTACACCTTC. Translating it yields CASSLTHGYTF.

The chain has TRBV6-5 and TRBJ1-5; D gene unclear. This CDR3 comprises 13 residues. Looked up from germline, CDR1 is MNHEY and CDR2 is SVGAGI. Trimming took off 0 bases at V and 5 bases at J, with 5 bases between the two ends. The DNA for the CDR3 is TGTGCCAGCAGTTACTCGAGAGATCAGCCCCAGCATTTT. It encodes CASSYSRDQPQHF.

This chain joins TRBV4-1 and TRBJ2-5, with D unclear. This CDR3 has 14 residues. CDR1 MGHRA and CDR2 YSYEKL come from the germline V gene. Between the trimmed V and J ends, which lost 0 bases and 9 bases, there was a span of 14 bases. The CDR3 region has the DNA TGCGCCAGCAGCCAAGAAGGGCTAGTCAGAGCCCAGTACTTC. This gives the protein CASSQEGLVRAQYF.

The rearrangement uses TRBV7-2 and TRBJ1-5; the D is unclear. Germline CDR1 reads SGHTA; CDR2 reads FQGNSA. The CDR3 runs to 14 residues. Trimming took 1 base from V and 4 from J, leaving 8 bases between them. CDR3 sequence reads: CASSLDSMNQPQHF. For the CDR3, the DNA is TGTGCCAGCAGCTTAGACAGCATGAATCAGCCCCAGCATTTT.

J is TRBJ1-6 and V is TRBV2, with 8 nucleotides matching TRBD1. J lost 10 bases, V lost 11 bases, and 10 bases had no gene match. The CDR3 is 13 amino acids. CDR1 SNHLY and CDR2 FYNNEI come from the germline V gene. Here the CDR3 reads CALTQGAESPLHF. The CDR3 nucleotides are TGTGCCCTGACGCAGGGGGCGGAATCACCCCTCCACTTT.

This rearrangement joins TRBV29-1 to TRBJ2-3; D not resolved. The CDR3 is 12 amino acids. The V and J ends lost 3 bases and 1 base respectively, with 5 bases between them. The germline V gene encodes CDR1 SQVTM and CDR2 ANQGSEA. This CDR3 is CSVDSGTDTQYF. DNA of the CDR3: TGCAGCGTTGATAGTGGCACAGATACGCAGTATTTT.

This chain links TRBV7-9 with TRBJ2-1; D might be TRBD1 or TRBD2, each matching 5 bases. Germline assignment: CDR1 SEHNR and CDR2 FQNEAQ (reference sequence). The CDR3 runs to 16 residues. The ends were cut back, 5 bases at V and 4 bases at J, with 18 bases in the middle. Here the CDR3 reads CASSLETARVYNEQFF. The DNA for the CDR3 is TGTGCCAGCAGCCTAGAGACAGCGAGGGTATACAATGAGCAGTTCTTC.

The chain links TRBV9 to TRBJ2-5; maybe TRBD1 (6 bases). CDR3 length equals 16 residues. The V end lost 4 bases, the J end lost 2 bases, and 18 bases lay between the germline ends. Germline assignment: CDR1 SGDLS and CDR2 YYNGEE. The CDR3 region is CASSSGQGLGQETQYF. CDR3 nucleotide sequence: TGTGCCAGCAGCTCCGGGCAGGGGCTTGGGCAAGAGACCCAGTACTTC.

The J gene is TRBJ1-5, the V gene TRBV28; D is ambiguous. Deletions cut 6 bases from V and 0 bases from J, with 15 bases between. The CDR3 extends over 16 amino acids. Germline V lookup: CDR1 MDHEN, CDR2 SYDVKM. Here the CDR3 DNA reads TGTGCCAGCAGATCTTTGGGAGGGAGTAGCAATCAGCCCCAGCATTTT. It yields the protein CASRSLGGSSNQPQHF.

The V gene is TRBV27, the J gene TRBJ1-2; D is ambiguous. V gave up 3 bases and J gave up 10 bases, with 15 bases separating them. The CDR3 runs to 13 residues. Germline V lookup: CDR1 MNHEY, CDR2 SMNVEV (reference sequence). DNA of the CDR3: TGTGCCAGCAGTTTCAGCAGAGGCCACGACTACACCTTC. Its protein is CASSFSRGHDYTF.

The CDR3 nucleotides are TGTGCCACCAGGTCAAGCTCCTACAATGAGCAGTTCTTC. Its protein product is CATRSSSYNEQFF. This chain connects TRBV15 to TRBJ2-1; D is ambiguous. Germline assignment: CDR1 LNHNV and CDR2 YYDKDF (reference sequence). The CDR3 contains 13 residues. Trimming cost V 6 bases and J 0 bases, with 6 bases left between them.

The J gene is TRBJ2-1, the V gene TRBV19, with 8 bases identical to TRBD1. The CDR3 loop spans 15 amino acids. V shed 4 bases, J shed 5 bases, and the junction held 7 bases outside the gene matches. Germline V gene data show CDR1 as LNHDA and CDR2 as SQIVND (reference sequence). The CDR3 sequence: CASSRAGGVHNEQFF. CDR3 sequence (DNA): TGTGCCAGTAGTAGAGCAGGGGGCGTTCACAATGAGCAGTTCTTC.

The genes are TRBV6-6 and TRBJ1-3; 8 bases fit TRBD1. CDR1 and CDR2 from the germline V gene are MNHNY and SVGAGI (reference sequence). After removal of 7 bases from V and 2 bases from J, the junction contained 7 bases not matched to a gene. The CDR3 covers 15 residues. The DNA for the CDR3 is TGTGCCAGCAAGAGACAGGGGTCCGCTGGAAACACCATATATTTT. Translating gives CASKRQGSAGNTIYF.

This clone was seen just once. This chain uses TRBV28 with TRBJ2-3; tentative D call: TRBD2 (5 bases). The CDR3 runs 12 residues. V lost 8 bases and J lost 4, with 10 bases in between. The V gene's germline CDR1 is MDHEN and CDR2 SYDVKM. CDR3 in amino acids: CASGGRSDTQYF. The CDR3 coding sequence is TGTGCCAGCGGCGGGCGTTCAGATACGCAGTATTTT.

This chain uses TRBV28 with TRBJ2-7, with D perhaps being TRBD1 or TRBD2 (5 bases each). Trimming took off 3 bases at V and 5 bases at J, with 17 bases between the two ends. Germline CDR1 and CDR2: MDHEN and SYDVKM. This CDR3 has 15 residues. In DNA, the CDR3 is TGTGCCAGCAGTTTCTTTGGGCAGGGAGTGCACGAGCAGTACTTC. It is translated as CASSFFGQGVHEQYF.

The chain uses TRBV27 and TRBJ1-5, with D unclear. Germline CDR1 MNHEY, CDR2 SMNVEV (reference sequence). CDR3 size: 14 residues. With 3 bases removed from V and 2 bases from J, the gap between germline ends came to 8 bases. CDR3 in DNA: TGTGCCAGCAGTTTCAAACCGGGCAATCAGCCCCAGCATTTT. Protein product: CASSFKPGNQPQHF.

V gene TRBV5-1 combines with J gene TRBJ2-7; the D is unclear. Per the germline V gene, CDR1 is SGHRS and CDR2 is YFSETQ. V dropped 3 bases and J dropped 7 bases, with 14 bases sitting between them. The CDR3 has 13 residues. DNA of the CDR3: TGCGCCAGCAGCTCCTTGGGGTTGGGGGAGCAGTACTTC. This codes for CASSSLGLGEQYF.

The chain has TRBV27 and TRBJ2-2, with D possibly matching TRBD2 (5 bases). V was pared by 2 bases and J by 7 bases, with 17 bases between. This CDR3 is built from 16 residues. CDR1 and CDR2 from the germline V gene are MNHEY and SMNVEV (reference sequence). The CDR3 DNA follows: TGTGCCAGCAGTTTAGGCGGGCACAACTTGGGCGGGGAGCTGTTTTTT. Encoded protein: CASSLGGHNLGGELFF.

The rearrangement links TRBV7-2 to TRBJ2-7; D not resolved. This CDR3 is built from 14 residues. The V end lost 1 base, the J end lost 2 bases, and 9 bases lay between the germline ends. Germline V CDR1 and CDR2: SGHTA, FQGNSA. CDR3: CASSLVGSTYEQYF. Here the CDR3 DNA reads TGTGCCAGCAGCTTAGTTGGCTCAACCTACGAGCAGTACTTC.

The rearrangement links TRBV28 to TRBJ1-1; D may be TRBD1 (6 bases). Per germline, CDR1 MDHEN and CDR2 SYDVKM. The CDR3 is made up of 13 amino acids. V lost 6 bases and J lost 7, with 15 bases in between. CDR3 DNA: TGTGCCAGCAGCCCTCCTCAGGGGTATGAAGCTTTCTTT. This codes for CASSPPQGYEAFF.

The chain uses TRBV18 and TRBJ1-5; D remains ambiguous. There are 16 residues in the CDR3. Trimming stripped 6 bases from V and 4 bases from J, with 19 bases between. Germline CDR1 KGHSH, CDR2 LQKENI. Written as DNA, the CDR3 is TGTGCCAGCTCCCCCTCCGCGGAGAGGCAAAATCAGCCCCAGCATTTT. Translated: CASSPSAERQNQPQHF.

As concerns this clone: A read error may account for a junction end that differs from germline. The chain employs TRBV7-2 and TRBJ1-5, with a tentative D call TRBD1 (5 bases). CDR1 and CDR2 (germline): SGHTA, FQGNSA. The CDR3 length is 14 residues. The CDR3 DNA follows: TGTGCCAGCAGTTTAGAGGCAGGGACTCAGCCCCAGCATTTT. Protein: CASSLEAGTQPQHF.

The V and J genes are TRBV19 and TRBJ2-3; no reliable D call. This CDR3 spans 12 amino acids. Germline V gene data show CDR1 as LNHDA and CDR2 as SQIVND (reference sequence). Trimming took off 0 bases at V and 4 bases at J, with 2 bases between the two ends. The CDR3 protein is CASSIDPDTQYF. CDR3 nucleotides: TGTGCCAGTAGTATAGATCCAGATACGCAGTATTTT.

This chain joins TRBV18 and TRBJ2-3; 8 positions match TRBD1. CDR3 size: 14 residues. Germline lookup yields CDR1 KGHSH and CDR2 LQKENI. V shed 3 bases and J 7 bases; nucleotides not matched to a gene: 6. CDR3 loop: CASSPGTGPNTQYF. CDR3 sequence (DNA): TGTGCCAGCTCACCTGGGACAGGCCCTAATACGCAGTATTTT.